This T cell receptor beta chain was documented in a study of CD8 T cells in ankylosing spondylitis. Study-wide points: Matched synovial fluid from ankylosing spondylitis patients was reported to be enriched for disease-linked clones. CD8+ disease-linked clones were present at relatively low frequencies in blood. A TCR beta motif of under ten highly homologous variants seemed to mark ankylosing spondylitis blood.

On this clonotype itself: Its specificity is unknown.

The germline V and J ends were trimmed by 3 bases and 5 bases, with 7 bases remaining between them. Germline lookup yields CDR1 ENHRY and CDR2 SYGVKD. The CDR3 runs to 12 residues. Each TCR beta library was made by quantitative 5'-RACE that incorporated molecular barcodes. Via MiXCR, TCRdb re-called the 5' RACE reads, giving one row per CDR3 protein. The sample has a few hundred thousand distinct CDR3 sequences; about 15% are singletons. Sample: blood, either unsorted or a sorted T cell fraction (not recorded which). The chain combines TRBV10-3 with TRBJ2-5; the D call may be TRBD1 or TRBD2 (5 bases each). The source is a male donor with ankylosing spondylitis. CDR3 residues: CAISDEGETQYF. The CDR3 nucleotides read TGTGCCATCAGTGATGAGGGGGAGACCCAGTACTTC.